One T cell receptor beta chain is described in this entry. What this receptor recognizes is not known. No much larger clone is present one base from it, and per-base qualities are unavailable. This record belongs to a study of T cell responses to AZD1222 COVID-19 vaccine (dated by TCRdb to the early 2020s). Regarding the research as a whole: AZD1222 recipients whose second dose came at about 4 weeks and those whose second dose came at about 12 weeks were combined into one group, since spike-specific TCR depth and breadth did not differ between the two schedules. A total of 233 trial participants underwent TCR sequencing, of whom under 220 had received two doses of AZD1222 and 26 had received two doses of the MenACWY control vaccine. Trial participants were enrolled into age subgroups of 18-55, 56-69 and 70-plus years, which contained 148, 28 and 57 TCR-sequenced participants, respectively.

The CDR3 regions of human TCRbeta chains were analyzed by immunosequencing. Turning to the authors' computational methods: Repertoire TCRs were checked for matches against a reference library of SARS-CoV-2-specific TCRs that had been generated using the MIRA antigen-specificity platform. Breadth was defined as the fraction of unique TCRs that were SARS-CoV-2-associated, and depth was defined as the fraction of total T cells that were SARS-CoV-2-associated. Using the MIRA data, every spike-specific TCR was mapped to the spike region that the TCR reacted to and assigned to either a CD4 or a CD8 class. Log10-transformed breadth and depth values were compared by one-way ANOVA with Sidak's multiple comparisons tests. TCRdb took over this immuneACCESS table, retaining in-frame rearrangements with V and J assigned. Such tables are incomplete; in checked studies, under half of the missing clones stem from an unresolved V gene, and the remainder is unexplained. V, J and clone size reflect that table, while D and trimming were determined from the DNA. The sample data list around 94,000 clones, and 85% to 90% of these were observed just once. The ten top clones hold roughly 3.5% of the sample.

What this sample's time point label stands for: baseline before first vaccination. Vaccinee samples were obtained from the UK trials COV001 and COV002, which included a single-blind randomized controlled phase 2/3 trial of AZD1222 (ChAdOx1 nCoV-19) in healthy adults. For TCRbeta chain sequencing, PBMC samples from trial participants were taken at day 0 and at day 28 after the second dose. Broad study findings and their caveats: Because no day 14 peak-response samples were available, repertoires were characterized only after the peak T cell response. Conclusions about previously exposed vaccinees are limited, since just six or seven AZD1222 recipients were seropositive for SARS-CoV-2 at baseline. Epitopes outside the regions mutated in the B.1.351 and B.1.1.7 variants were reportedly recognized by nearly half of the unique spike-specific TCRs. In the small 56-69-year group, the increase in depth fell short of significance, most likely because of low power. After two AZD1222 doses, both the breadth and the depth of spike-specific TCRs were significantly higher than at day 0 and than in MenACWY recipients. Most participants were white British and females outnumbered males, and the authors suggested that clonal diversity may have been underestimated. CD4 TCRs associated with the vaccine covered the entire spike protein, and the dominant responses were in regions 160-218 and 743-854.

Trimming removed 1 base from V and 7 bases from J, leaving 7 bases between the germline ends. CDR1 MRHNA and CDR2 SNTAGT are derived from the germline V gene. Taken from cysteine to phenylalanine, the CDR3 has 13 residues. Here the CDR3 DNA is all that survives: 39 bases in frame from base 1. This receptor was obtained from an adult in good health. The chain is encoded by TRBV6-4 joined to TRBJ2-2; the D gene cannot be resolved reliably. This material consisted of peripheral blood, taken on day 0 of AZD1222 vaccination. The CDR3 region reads CASSDLRGGELFF. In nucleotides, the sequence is TGTGCCAGCAGTGACTTAAGAGGCGGGGAGCTGTTTTTT.